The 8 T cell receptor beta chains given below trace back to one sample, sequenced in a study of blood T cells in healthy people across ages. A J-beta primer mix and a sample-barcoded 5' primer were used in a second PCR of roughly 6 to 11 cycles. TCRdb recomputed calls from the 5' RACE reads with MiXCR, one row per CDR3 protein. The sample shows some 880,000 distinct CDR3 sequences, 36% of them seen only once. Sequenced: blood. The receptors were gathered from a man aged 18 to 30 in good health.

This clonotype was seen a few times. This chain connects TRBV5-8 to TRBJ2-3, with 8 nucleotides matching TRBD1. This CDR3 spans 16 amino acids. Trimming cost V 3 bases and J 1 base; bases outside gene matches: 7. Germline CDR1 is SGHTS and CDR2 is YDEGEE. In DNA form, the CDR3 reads TGTGCCAGCAGCTCGTCCGGGACAGGACGCACAGATACGCAGTATTTT. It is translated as CASSSSGTGRTDTQYF.

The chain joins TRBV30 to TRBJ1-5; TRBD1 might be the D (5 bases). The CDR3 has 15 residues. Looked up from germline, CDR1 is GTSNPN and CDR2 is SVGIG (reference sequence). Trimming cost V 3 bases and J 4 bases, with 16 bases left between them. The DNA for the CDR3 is TGTGCCTGGAGCGCACCTGACAGCCCAAATCAGCCCCAGCATTTT. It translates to CAWSAPDSPNQPQHF.

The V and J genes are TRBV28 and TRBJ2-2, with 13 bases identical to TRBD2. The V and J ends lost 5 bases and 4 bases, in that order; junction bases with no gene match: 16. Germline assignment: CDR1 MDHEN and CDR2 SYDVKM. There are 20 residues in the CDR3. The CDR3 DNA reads TGTGCCAGCAGTCCTCCAAGATACGATACTAGCGGGGGGGCCACCGGGGAGCTGTTTTTT. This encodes CASSPPRYDTSGGATGELFF.

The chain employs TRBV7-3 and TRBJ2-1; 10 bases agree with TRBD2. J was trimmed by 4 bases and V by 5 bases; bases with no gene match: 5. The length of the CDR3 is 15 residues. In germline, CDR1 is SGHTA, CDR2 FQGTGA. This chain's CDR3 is CASSQSSGRYNEQFF. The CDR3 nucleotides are TGTGCCAGCAGCCAATCTAGCGGGAGATACAATGAGCAGTTCTTC.

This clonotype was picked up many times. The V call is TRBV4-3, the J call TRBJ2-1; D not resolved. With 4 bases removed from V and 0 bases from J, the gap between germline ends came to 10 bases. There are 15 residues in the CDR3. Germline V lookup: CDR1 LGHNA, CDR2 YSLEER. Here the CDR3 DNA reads TGCGCCAGCAGCCCCCTCCCGAGCTCCTACAATGAGCAGTTCTTC. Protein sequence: CASSPLPSSYNEQFF.

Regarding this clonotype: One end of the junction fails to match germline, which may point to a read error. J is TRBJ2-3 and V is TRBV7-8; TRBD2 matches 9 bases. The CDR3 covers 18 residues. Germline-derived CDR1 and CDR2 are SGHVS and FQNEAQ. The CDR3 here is CVSSSSLSGGKSTDTQYF. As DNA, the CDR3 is TGTGTCAGCAGCTCATCGTTAAGCGGGGGGAAAAGCACAGATACGCAGTATTTT.

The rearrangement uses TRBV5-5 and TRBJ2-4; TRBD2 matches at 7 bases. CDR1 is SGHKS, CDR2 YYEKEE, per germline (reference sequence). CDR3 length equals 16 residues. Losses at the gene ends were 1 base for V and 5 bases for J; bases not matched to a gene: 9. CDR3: CASSLWGGMDENIQYF. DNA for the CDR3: TGTGCCAGCAGCTTGTGGGGGGGGATGGATGAAAACATTCAGTACTTC.

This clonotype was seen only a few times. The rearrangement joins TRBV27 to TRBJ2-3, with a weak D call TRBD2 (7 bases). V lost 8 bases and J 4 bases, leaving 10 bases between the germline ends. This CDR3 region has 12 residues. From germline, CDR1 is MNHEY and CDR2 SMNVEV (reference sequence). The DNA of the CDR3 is TGTGCCAGCGGGGGGGCCGCAGATACGCAGTATTTT. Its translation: CASGGAADTQYF.